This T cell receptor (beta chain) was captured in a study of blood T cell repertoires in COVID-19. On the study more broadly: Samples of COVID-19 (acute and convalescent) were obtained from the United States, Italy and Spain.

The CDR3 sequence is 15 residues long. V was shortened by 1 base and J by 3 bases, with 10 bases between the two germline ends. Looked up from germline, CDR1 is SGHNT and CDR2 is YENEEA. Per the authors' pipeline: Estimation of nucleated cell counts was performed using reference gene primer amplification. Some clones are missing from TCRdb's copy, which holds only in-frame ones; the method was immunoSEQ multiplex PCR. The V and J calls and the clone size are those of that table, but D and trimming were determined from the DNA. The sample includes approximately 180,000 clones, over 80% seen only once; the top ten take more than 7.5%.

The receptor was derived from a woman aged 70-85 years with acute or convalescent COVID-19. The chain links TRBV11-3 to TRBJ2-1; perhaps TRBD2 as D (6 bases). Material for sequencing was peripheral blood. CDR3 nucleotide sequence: TGTGCCAGCAGCTTAGGGTCAGCGGGCTACAATGAGCAGTTCTTC. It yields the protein CASSLGSAGYNEQFF.